Listed here are 30 T cell receptor beta chains from one sample, sequenced in a study of cytomegalovirus exposure and HLA in healthy donors. The assay was immunoSEQ multiplex PCR, and TCRdb's table has in-frame clones only and misses some. Among under 300,000 clones listed, roughly 86% were seen once. What was sequenced was PBMCs. These TCRs come from a young woman in good health and CMV-seropositive.

The gene calls are TRBV5-4 and TRBJ1-2; 7 bases align to TRBD1. The germline V gene has CDR1 SGHNT and CDR2 YYREEE (reference sequence). The CDR3 length is 18 residues. After removal of 7 bases from V and 4 bases from J, the junction contained 22 bases not matched to a gene. The CDR3 sequence: CASYYRPGTEISFYGYTF. Written as DNA, the CDR3 is TGTGCCAGCTACTACCGGCCCGGGACAGAAATTAGCTTCTATGGCTACACCTTC.

This clone was observed once. The chain couples TRBV2 to TRBJ2-2; TRBD1 is a possible D gene (5 bases). V was clipped by 4 bases and J by 2 bases, with 8 bases between them. From germline, CDR1 is SNHLY and CDR2 FYNNEI. CDR3 length: 14 amino acids. The CDR3 coding sequence is TGTGCCAGCAGTGTTCAGGGTAACACCGGGGAGCTGTTTTTT. As protein: CASSVQGNTGELFF.

The V gene is TRBV9, the J gene TRBJ2-1, with 7 bases matching TRBD2. This CDR3 contains 15 residues. Per germline, CDR1 SGDLS and CDR2 YYNGEE. V dropped 3 bases and J dropped 1; count of bases not matched to a gene: 4. The CDR3 loop is CASSELAWSYNEQFF. DNA for the CDR3: TGTGCCAGCAGCGAACTAGCGTGGTCCTACAATGAGCAGTTCTTC.

CDR3 sequence (DNA): TGTGCCAGCAGAGAAACGTCCGGGACAGGGGGAAACACCATATATTTT. Its protein product is CASRETSGTGGNTIYF. V gene TRBV6-1 combines with J gene TRBJ1-3; 9 nucleotides match TRBD1. Losses at the gene ends were 6 bases for V and 4 bases for J; bases not matched to a gene: 10. Germline V gene data show CDR1 as MNHNS and CDR2 as SASEGT. This CDR3 comprises 16 residues.

This chain joins TRBV6-5 and TRBJ1-2; 7 nucleotides line up with TRBD1. The CDR3 contains 15 residues. Germline assignment: CDR1 MNHEY and CDR2 SVGAGI. J lost 8 bases, V lost 0 bases, and 9 bases had no gene match. CDR3 region: CASSYSPQGYYGYTF. The DNA of the CDR3 is TGTGCCAGCAGTTACTCGCCACAGGGGTATTACGGCTACACCTTC.

The V and J genes are TRBV6-6 and TRBJ1-5; TRBD1 matches at 8 bases. Trimming cost V 5 bases and J 4 bases; bases outside gene matches: 4. Germline CDR1 MNHNY, CDR2 SVGAGI (reference sequence). This CDR3 region has 14 residues. The DNA for the CDR3 is TGTGCCAGCAGTATGACAGGGGCGAATCAGCCCCAGCATTTT. Translated: CASSMTGANQPQHF.

The chain joins TRBV30 to TRBJ2-7, with a weak D call TRBD1 (6 bases). The CDR3 totals 11 residues. Trimming left V 2 bases short and J 9 bases short, with 11 bases between. CDR1 and CDR2 (germline): GTSNPN, SVGIG (reference sequence). The CDR3 region has the DNA TGTGCCTGGAGTCCCCGAGGGGGGCAGTACTTC. Translated, it gives CAWSPRGGQYF.

The chain employs TRBV5-1 and TRBJ2-2; 9 bases are a match to TRBD1. The CDR3 has 16 amino acids. V lost 4 bases and J lost 4; bases outside the gene matches: 8. Germline CDR1 is SGHRS and CDR2 is YFSETQ. This CDR3 is CASSEGQGRITGELFF. CDR3 coding DNA: TGCGCCAGCAGCGAGGGACAGGGTCGTATCACCGGGGAGCTGTTTTTT.

J is TRBJ1-2 and V is TRBV14; 8 positions agree with TRBD1. CDR1 and CDR2 (germline): SGHDN, FVKESK. CDR3 length equals 13 residues. The V gene end was trimmed by 4 bases and the J gene end by 10 bases; junction bases not matched to a gene: 8. The chain's CDR3 is CASSRGTGSPYTF. The CDR3 nucleotides read TGTGCCAGCAGCCGCGGGACAGGCTCTCCCTACACCTTC.

In its sample, this clone was seen a few times. V usage is TRBV29-1 and J usage is TRBJ2-7, with D maybe TRBD2 (5 bases). This CDR3 has 11 amino acids. CDR1 SQVTM and CDR2 ANQGSEA come from the germline V gene. Trimming took off 7 bases at V and 10 bases at J, with 17 bases between the two ends. CDR3 DNA sequence: TGCAGCGCCTCCCGGGGTGAGGAACAGTACTTC. Encoded protein: CSASRGEEQYF.

V usage is TRBV19 and J usage is TRBJ1-5; 9 positions agree with TRBD1. This CDR3 has 15 amino acids. J was trimmed by 5 bases and V by 8 bases; bases with no gene match: 10. Germline assignment: CDR1 LNHDA and CDR2 SQIVND (reference sequence). The CDR3 DNA is TGTGCCAGTGACTCTCCGGGACAGGGATATCAGCCCCAGCATTTT. This codes for CASDSPGQGYQPQHF. Together with reference TRBV19 and TRBJ1-5, the CDR3 gives the full variable domain: DGGITQSPKYLFRKEGQNVTLSCEQNLNHDAMYWYRQDPGQGLRLIYYSQIVNDFQKGDIAEGYSVSREKKESFPLTVTSAQKNPTAFYLCASDSPGQGYQPQHFGDGTRLSIL.

V and J are TRBV10-3 and TRBJ1-5, with D possibly matching TRBD1 (5 bases). This CDR3 has 13 residues. Between the trimmed V and J ends, which lost 8 bases and 0 bases, there was a span of 8 bases. Per the germline V gene, CDR1 is ENHRY and CDR2 is SYGVKD. The CDR3 nucleotides are TGTGCCATCCGGGGGTTTAGCAATCAGCCCCAGCATTTT. Its protein product is CAIRGFSNQPQHF.

The gene calls are TRBV5-1 and TRBJ2-7; D not certain. Germline-derived CDR1 and CDR2 are SGHRS and YFSETQ. The CDR3 is 14 residues long. Trimming cost V 2 bases and J 6 bases, with 15 bases left between them. The CDR3 sequence: CASSFGIASGEQYF. As DNA, the CDR3 is TGCGCCAGCAGCTTTGGTATCGCGTCGGGCGAGCAGTACTTC.

There are a few counts of this clone. The chain combines TRBV11-2 with TRBJ1-5, with TRBD1 identical over 9 bases. Germline V CDR1 and CDR2: SGHAT, FQNNGV. This CDR3 comprises 19 residues. With 5 bases clipped from V and 2 bases from J, the junction kept 16 bases outside the gene matches. CDR3 loop: CASSRNGTGNIQGNQPQHF. The CDR3 DNA follows: TGTGCCAGCAGCCGAAACGGGACAGGGAATATACAGGGCAATCAGCCCCAGCATTTT. The full variable domain, completed using reference TRBV11-2 and TRBJ1-5, is EAGVAQSPRYKIIEKRQSVAFWCNPISGHATLYWYQQILGQGPKLLIQFQNNGVVDDSQLPKDRFSAERLKGVDSTLKIQPAKLEDSAVYLCASSRNGTGNIQGNQPQHFGDGTRLSIL.

V is TRBV27 and J is TRBJ1-5, with 7 bases identical to TRBD1. CDR3 length equals 14 residues. The V gene's germline CDR1 is MNHEY and CDR2 SMNVEV (reference sequence). Trimming at V came to 8 bases and at J to 0 bases, leaving 4 bases not matched to a gene. The chain's CDR3 is CASLGQDSNQPQHF. The CDR3 region has the DNA TGTGCCAGCCTCGGACAGGATAGCAATCAGCCCCAGCATTTT.

The chain recombines TRBV7-2 with TRBJ1-1; perhaps TRBD1 as D (6 bases). Trimming took 3 bases from V and 3 from J, leaving 11 bases between them. This CDR3 is built from 14 residues. Germline V gene data show CDR1 as SGHTA and CDR2 as FQGNSA. The CDR3 is CASSLIGGDTEAFF. CDR3 DNA: TGTGCCAGCAGCTTGATAGGGGGGGACACTGAAGCTTTCTTT.

The V and J genes are TRBV18 and TRBJ1-4; 9 bases align to TRBD1. The CDR3 has 14 residues. CDR1 KGHSH and CDR2 LQKENI come from the germline V gene. After removal of 4 bases from V and 7 bases from J, the junction contained 4 bases not matched to a gene. CDR3 protein: CASSLGTGSEKLFF. CDR3 nucleotide sequence: TGTGCCAGCTCACTCGGGACAGGGTCTGAAAAACTGTTTTTT.

The rearrangement joins TRBV7-2 to TRBJ2-1, with a weak D call TRBD2 (5 bases). V lost 5 bases and J lost 3, with 17 bases in between. The germline V gene encodes CDR1 SGHTA and CDR2 FQGNSA. There are 16 residues in the CDR3. The CDR3 DNA sequence: TGTGCCAGCAGCCCACCCGGGCGGGCCGACTACAATGAGCAGTTCTTC. Its translation is CASSPPGRADYNEQFF.

CDR3 nucleotides: TGTGCCAGCACCCCCCTAGGGGGCCCGGCTTTCTTT. Its translation is CASTPLGGPAFF. J is TRBJ1-1 and V is TRBV28, with 7 bases aligning to TRBD1. CDR1 is MDHEN, CDR2 SYDVKM, per germline. The CDR3 has 12 amino acids. With V trimmed by 7 bases and J by 11 bases, 10 bases remained unmatched. Combining the CDR3 with reference TRBV28 and TRBJ1-1 gives the whole variable domain DVKVTQSSRYLVKRTGEKVFLECVQDMDHENMFWYRQDPGLGLRLIYFSYDVKMKEKGDIPEGYSVSREKKERFSLILESASTNQTSMYLCASTPLGGPAFFGQGTRLTVV.

This clone was counted once. This rearrangement joins TRBV14 to TRBJ1-1, with D perhaps TRBD1 (5 bases). Between the trimmed V and J ends, which lost 4 bases and 11 bases, there was a span of 11 bases. This CDR3 is 11 amino acids long. The germline CDR1 and CDR2 sequences are SGHDN and FVKESK. CDR3 protein: CASSLDTSAFF. The CDR3 nucleotides are TGTGCCAGCAGCCTGGACACGAGCGCTTTCTTT.

The chain links TRBV19 to TRBJ2-7, with 12 bases identical to TRBD1. Trimming at V came to 5 bases and at J to 0 bases, leaving 11 bases not matched to a gene. CDR1 is LNHDA, CDR2 SQIVND, per germline (reference sequence). The CDR3 is 18 residues long. CDR3 protein: CASSFTGQGARSSYEQYF. CDR3 nucleotide sequence: TGTGCCAGTAGTTTTACGGGACAGGGGGCGAGGAGCTCCTACGAGCAGTACTTC.

The V and J genes are TRBV4-2 and TRBJ2-1, with 8 bases fitting TRBD2. V shed 0 bases, J shed 2 bases, and the junction held 9 bases outside the gene matches. The CDR3 runs 18 residues. Germline lookup yields CDR1 LGHNA and CDR2 YNFKEQ. The CDR3 region has the DNA TGTGCCAGCAGCCAAGAAGGTTCCGCGGGAGGTGCCTACAATGAGCAGTTCTTC. It yields the protein CASSQEGSAGGAYNEQFF.

The rearrangement links TRBV28 to TRBJ1-2, with D unclear. CDR1 is MDHEN and CDR2 is SYDVKM in the germline V gene. The CDR3 extends over 15 amino acids. Trimming pared 6 bases from V and 4 bases from J, leaving 18 bases between. The CDR3 sequence is CASSLHTGFGYGYTF. In DNA form, the CDR3 reads TGTGCCAGCAGCTTACACACGGGGTTTGGCTATGGCTACACCTTC.

The chain recombines TRBV18 with TRBJ1-1, with D unclear. From germline, CDR1 is KGHSH and CDR2 LQKENI. This CDR3 is built from 13 residues. The V end was cut by 5 bases, the J end by 1 base, with 8 bases between. The DNA for the CDR3 is TGTGCCAGCTCAAAACAGCAGAACACTGAAGCTTTCTTT. It is translated as CASSKQQNTEAFF.

This sequence joins TRBV5-1 and TRBJ2-7; D is uncertain. Between the trimmed V and J ends, which lost 0 bases and 0 bases, there was a span of 13 bases. The germline V gene has CDR1 SGHRS and CDR2 YFSETQ. The CDR3 is 16 amino acids. CDR3 sequence (DNA): TGCGCCAGCAGCTTGGCCGTCCCAGGCCCCTCCTACGAGCAGTACTTC. This encodes CASSLAVPGPSYEQYF.

This chain uses TRBV15 with TRBJ2-7; D not resolved. The germline gives CDR1 LNHNV, CDR2 YYDKDF (reference sequence). V gave up 5 bases and J gave up 2 bases, with 13 bases separating them. The CDR3 extends over 14 amino acids. The CDR3 loop reads CATSPQVAAYEQYF. In DNA, the CDR3 is TGTGCCACCAGCCCCCAAGTGGCAGCCTACGAGCAGTACTTC.

This CDR3 is CASSPQGPYSNQPQHF. The CDR3 region has the DNA TGTGCCAGCTCACCACAGGGGCCTTATAGCAATCAGCCCCAGCATTTT. The rearrangement links TRBV18 to TRBJ1-5, with a tentative D call TRBD1 (5 bases). This CDR3 contains 16 residues. Per germline, CDR1 KGHSH and CDR2 LQKENI. Trimming shortened V by 1 base and J by 0 bases, and 10 bases separated the two germline ends.

This clone showed up just a few times. The chain joins TRBV11-2 to TRBJ2-3; 7 positions agree with TRBD1. This CDR3 comprises 14 residues. CDR1 is SGHAT and CDR2 is FQNNGV in the germline V gene. Trimming took 5 bases from V and 5 from J; bases not matched to a gene: 7. CDR3 sequence (DNA): TGTGCCAGCAGCATGGACAGGCGAAGAGATACGCAGTATTTT. Amino acid sequence: CASSMDRRRDTQYF.

V and J are TRBV9 and TRBJ2-7; D call uncertain. V lost 0 bases, J lost 0 bases, and 4 bases lay in between. The CDR3 has 13 amino acids. The V gene's germline CDR1 is SGDLS and CDR2 YYNGEE. The CDR3 sequence: CASSVDSSYEQYF. For the CDR3, the DNA is TGTGCCAGCAGCGTAGACAGCTCCTACGAGCAGTACTTC. The whole variable domain, remainder taken from reference TRBV9 and TRBJ2-7, is DSGVTQTPKHLITATGQRVTLRCSPRSGDLSVYWYQQSLDQGLQFLIQYYNGEERAKGNILERFSAQQFPDLHSELNLSSLELGDSALYFCASSVDSSYEQYFGPGTRLTVT.

CDR3 protein: CASSQGSGSTREQYF. In DNA, the CDR3 is TGCGCCAGCAGCCAAGGTAGCGGGAGTACCCGCGAGCAGTACTTC. The rearrangement links TRBV4-1 to TRBJ2-7, with 9 bases that match TRBD2. The J segment lost 6 bases and the V segment lost 1 base, leaving 7 bases of the junction unmatched. This CDR3 is built from 15 residues. The germline V gene encodes CDR1 MGHRA and CDR2 YSYEKL.